This T cell receptor (beta chain) was identified during a study of blood T cell repertoires in COVID-19 (dated by TCRdb to the early 2020s). Regarding the research as a whole: Samples from collaborators originated in the United States, Italy and Spain and spanned both the acute and convalescent phases of COVID-19. The material from the prospective study consisted of cDNA or gDNA derived from T cells, B-cell-depleted T cells, or PBMCs. The dataset comprised deeply sampled blood TCRbeta repertoires from subjects exposed to, actively infected with, or recovered from COVID-19. A freely available public database, intended as a resource for researchers studying the immune response to SARS-CoV-2, is where the repertoires were released. The samples were drawn from two sources: the first 160 participants of the ongoing ImmuneRACE study, and about 1,300 subjects contributed by 6 global collaborators. A de-identified subject ID, COVID-19 status, age in years and sex were almost always included in the sample metadata. Where available, HLA class I and class II types were taken from metadata supplied by the sample provider and were not determined by assay-based typing.

Beyond this particular receptor, the publication reports: The quantity of clinical and demographic metadata differed by source and by participant and was supplied without curation.

Reading the germline V gene (reference sequence) gives CDR1 SGHNT and CDR2 YYREEE. The V end loses 1 base and the J end loses 6 bases, and a stretch of 11 bases separates them. The CDR3 starts with the cysteine, ends with the phenylalanine, and has 15 residues. Here the CDR3 DNA is all that survives: 45 bases in frame from base 1. Whole blood was collected in K2EDTA tubes by collaborating institutions according to the institutions' own protocols. For TCRbeta analysis, collaborators shipped samples as frozen whole blood, isolated PBMCs, or DNA extracted from either of those sample types. TCRbeta CDR3 regions were amplified from genomic DNA by means of the immunoSEQ Assay, a bias-controlled multiplex PCR. The study's processing was this. Nucleated cell counts per sample were estimated from amplification of reference gene primers within the assay. To quantify the absolute abundance of each unique TCRbeta CDR3 rearrangement, sequence reads were collapsed and filtered. Productive Simpson clonality was computed per sample as the square root of Simpson's diversity index over productive rearrangements. TCRdb holds this immuneACCESS table with in-frame rearrangements only. Some clones are missing; in checked studies, unresolved V genes explain under half, and the rest has no known cause. From that table come the V and J calls and clone size; the DNA was used to work out D and trimming. For this sample the table gives about 100,000 clones, of which 88% were detected only once. The ten largest make up around 3% of the sample.

Comment on this clone: Its antigen is currently not known. The sample holds no much larger clone one base away, and base qualities are not on file.

Sequencing was done on a sample of peripheral blood. This TCR was sampled from a woman of 80 years or more with acute or convalescent COVID-19. Rearrangement joined TRBV5-4 to TRBJ1-6; possibly the D gene is TRBD1, per 6 matching bases. The sequence in DNA is TGTGCCAGCAGCTTGACACAGGGTTTTAATTCACCCCTCCACTTT. This is translated as CASSLTQGFNSPLHF.